The entry below describes one T cell receptor (beta chain). The antigen is undetermined. The repertoire was sequenced with immunoSEQ multiplex PCR; TCRdb's copy has only in-frame clones and lacks some. The sample has about 26,000 clones, 76% seen once. This entry is derived from a study of OX40 agonist ivuxolimab in advanced cancers. On the study more broadly: The dose-escalation cohort had hepatocellular carcinoma, melanoma, renal cell or head and neck cancer. Study-wide results and caveats: Expanded clones were, on average, more numerous in CD8+ T cells than in CD4+.

V shed 2 bases and J shed 1 base, with 12 bases lying between them. The CDR3 sequence is 15 residues long. Germline values: CDR1 KGHSH, CDR2 LQKENI. This TCR was recovered from an adult with an advanced solid tumor such as melanoma, head and neck, liver or kidney cancer. The genes are TRBV18 and TRBJ2-7, with D tentatively TRBD2 (5 bases). The sequencing here drew on CD4+ or CD8+ T cells sorted from blood, taken in a trial of the OX40 agonist ivuxolimab. The CDR3 region is CASSPVGGPSYEQYF. The CDR3, as DNA: TGTGCCAGCTCACCAGTCGGCGGGCCTTCCTACGAGCAGTACTTC.